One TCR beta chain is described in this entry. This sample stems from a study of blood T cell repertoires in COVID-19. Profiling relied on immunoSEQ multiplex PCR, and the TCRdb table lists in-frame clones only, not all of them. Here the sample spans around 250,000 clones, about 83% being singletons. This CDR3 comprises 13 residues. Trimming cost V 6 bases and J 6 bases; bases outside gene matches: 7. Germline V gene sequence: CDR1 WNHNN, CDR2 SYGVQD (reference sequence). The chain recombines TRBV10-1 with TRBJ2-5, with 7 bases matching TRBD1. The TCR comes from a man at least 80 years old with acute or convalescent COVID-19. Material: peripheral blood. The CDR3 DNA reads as TGCGCCAGCAGGAGACAGGGTAATAAGACCCAGTACTTC. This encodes CASRRQGNKTQYF.